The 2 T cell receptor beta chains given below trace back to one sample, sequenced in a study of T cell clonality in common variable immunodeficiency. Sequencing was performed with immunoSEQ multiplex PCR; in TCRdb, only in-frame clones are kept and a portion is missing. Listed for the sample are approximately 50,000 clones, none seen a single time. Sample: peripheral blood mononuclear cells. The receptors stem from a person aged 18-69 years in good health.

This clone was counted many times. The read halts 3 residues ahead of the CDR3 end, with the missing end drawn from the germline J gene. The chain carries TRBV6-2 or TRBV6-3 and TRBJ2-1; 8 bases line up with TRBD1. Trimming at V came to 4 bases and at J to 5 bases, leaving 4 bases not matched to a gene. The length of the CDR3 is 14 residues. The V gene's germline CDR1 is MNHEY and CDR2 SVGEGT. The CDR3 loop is CASSLPGQDNEQFF. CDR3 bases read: TGTGCCAGCAGTTTACCGGGACAGGACAATGAG.

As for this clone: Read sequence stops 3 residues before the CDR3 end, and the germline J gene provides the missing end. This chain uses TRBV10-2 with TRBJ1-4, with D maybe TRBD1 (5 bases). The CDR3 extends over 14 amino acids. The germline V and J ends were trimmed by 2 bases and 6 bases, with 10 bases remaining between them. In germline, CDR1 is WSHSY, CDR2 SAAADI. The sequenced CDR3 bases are TGCGCCAGCAGTGAGACCGACAGTTATGAAAAA. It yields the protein CASSETDSYEK. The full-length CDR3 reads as CASSETDSYEKLFF.